This T cell receptor beta chain was found in a study of PD-1 blockade in mismatch repair-deficient tumors. Trimming took 5 bases from V and 2 from J, leaving 14 bases between them. The CDR3 loop spans 15 amino acids. Germline loops: CDR1 MDHEN, CDR2 SYDVKM. As for time point: roughly eleven-day in vitro stimulation with candidate mutation-associated neoantigen peptide 1. TCR sequencing covered a few patients who responded to pembrolizumab. A roughly ten-day in vitro culture was run per each of fewer than ten reactive peptides. As for this clone: Its antigen is currently unknown.

Produced via immunoSEQ multiplex PCR; TCRdb's table is partial and in-frame only. The sample lists roughly 9,000 clones, roughly 84% occurring once. The chain links TRBV28 to TRBJ2-3; tentatively, D is TRBD2 (6 bases). Sequenced here: cells cultured in vitro, sampled from a patient treated with pembrolizumab. The TCR originated in an adult with mismatch repair-deficient cancer. In nucleotides, the CDR3 is TGTGCCAGCAGTCGGGGGACTGCCCTCACAGATACGCAGTATTTT. Translating it yields CASSRGTALTDTQYF.